The present entry profiles one T cell receptor beta chain with its context. This record comes from a study of T cells after posttransplantation cyclophosphamide. The repertoire was sequenced with immunoSEQ multiplex PCR; TCRdb's copy has only in-frame clones and lacks some. The table shows around 18,000 clones, with about 77% occurring only once. Busulfan-fludarabine conditioning, marrow transplant, and cyclophosphamide on days +3 and +4 were administered. The clonotype was recovered from a female patient in her forties or fifties who received an allogeneic stem cell transplant from a related donor, was CMV-positive, and had no GVHD. The graft donor may account for some of the T cells. The material sequenced was CD8+ T cells sorted from PBMCs, taken roughly 250 weeks after a stem cell transplant with posttransplant cyclophosphamide.

The CDR3 is CASSPSGYEQYF. CDR3 DNA: TGTGCCAGTAGTCCTAGTGGCTACGAGCAGTACTTC. The rearrangement links TRBV19 to TRBJ2-7; D not resolved. This CDR3 is built from 12 residues. The V gene's germline CDR1 is LNHDA and CDR2 SQIVND (reference sequence). Trimming took 5 bases from V and 3 from J, leaving 8 bases between them.